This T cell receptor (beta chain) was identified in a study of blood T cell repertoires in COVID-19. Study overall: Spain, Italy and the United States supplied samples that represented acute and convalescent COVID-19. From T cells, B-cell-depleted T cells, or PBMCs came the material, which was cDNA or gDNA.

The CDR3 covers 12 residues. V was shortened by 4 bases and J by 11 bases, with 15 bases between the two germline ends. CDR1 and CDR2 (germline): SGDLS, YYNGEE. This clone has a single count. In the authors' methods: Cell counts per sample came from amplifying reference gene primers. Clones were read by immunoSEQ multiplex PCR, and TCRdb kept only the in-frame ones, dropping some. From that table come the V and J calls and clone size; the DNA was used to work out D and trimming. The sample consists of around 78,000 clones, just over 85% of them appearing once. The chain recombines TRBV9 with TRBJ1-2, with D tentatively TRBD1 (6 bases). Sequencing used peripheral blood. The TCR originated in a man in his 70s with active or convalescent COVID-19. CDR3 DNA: TGTGCCAGCAGCCTGCGGGGGGGGCTATACACCTTC. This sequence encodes CASSLRGGLYTF.